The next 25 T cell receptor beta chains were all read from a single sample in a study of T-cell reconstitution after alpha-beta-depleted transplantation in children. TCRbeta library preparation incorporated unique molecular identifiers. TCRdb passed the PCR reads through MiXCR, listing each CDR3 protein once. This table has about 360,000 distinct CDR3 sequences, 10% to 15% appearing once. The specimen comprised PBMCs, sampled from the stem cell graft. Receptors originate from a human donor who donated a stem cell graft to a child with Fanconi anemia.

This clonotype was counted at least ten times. This chain's CDR3 is CASSPRRRTSTDTQYF. The DNA for the CDR3 is TGTGCCAGCAGTCCAAGAAGACGCACAAGCACAGATACGCAGTATTTT. The V and J genes are TRBV12-3 or TRBV12-4 and TRBJ2-3; D unresolved. V gave up 5 bases and J gave up 0 bases, with 15 bases separating them. The CDR3 covers 16 residues.

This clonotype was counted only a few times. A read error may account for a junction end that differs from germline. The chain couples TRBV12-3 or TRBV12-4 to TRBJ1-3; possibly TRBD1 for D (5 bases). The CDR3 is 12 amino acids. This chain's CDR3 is CASSFQGTPIFF. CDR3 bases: TGTGCCAGCAGTTTCCAGGGAACCCCGATCTTTTTT.

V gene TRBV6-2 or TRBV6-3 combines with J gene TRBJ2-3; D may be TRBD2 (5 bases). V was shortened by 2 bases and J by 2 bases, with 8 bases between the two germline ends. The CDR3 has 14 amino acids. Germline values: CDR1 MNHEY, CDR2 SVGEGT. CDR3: CASSYGRNTDTQYF. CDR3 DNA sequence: TGTGCCAGCAGTTACGGGAGAAACACAGATACGCAGTATTTT.

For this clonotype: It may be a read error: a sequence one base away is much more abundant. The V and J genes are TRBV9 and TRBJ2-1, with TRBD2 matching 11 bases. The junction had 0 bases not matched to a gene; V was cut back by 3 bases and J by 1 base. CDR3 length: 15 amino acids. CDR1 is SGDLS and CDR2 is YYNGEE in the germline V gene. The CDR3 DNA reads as TGTGCCAGCAGCGCTAGCGGGGGGTCCTACAATGAGCAGTTCTTC. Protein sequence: CASSASGGSYNEQFF.

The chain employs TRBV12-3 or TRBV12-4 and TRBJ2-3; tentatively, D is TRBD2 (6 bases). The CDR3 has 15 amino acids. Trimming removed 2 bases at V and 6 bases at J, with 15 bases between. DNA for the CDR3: TGTGCCAGCAGTTTAAGAGGGCCAGGAGGGGATACGCAGTATTTT. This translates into CASSLRGPGGDTQYF.

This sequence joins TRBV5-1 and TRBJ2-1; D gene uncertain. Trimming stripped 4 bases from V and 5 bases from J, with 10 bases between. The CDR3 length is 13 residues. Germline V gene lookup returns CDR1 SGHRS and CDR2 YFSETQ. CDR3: CASSVQPNNEQFF. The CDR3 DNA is TGCGCCAGCAGCGTACAGCCCAACAATGAGCAGTTCTTC.

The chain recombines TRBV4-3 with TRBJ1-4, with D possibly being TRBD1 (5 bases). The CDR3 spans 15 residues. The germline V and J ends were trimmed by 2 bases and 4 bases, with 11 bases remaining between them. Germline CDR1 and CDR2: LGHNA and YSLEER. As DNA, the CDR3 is TGCGCCAGCAGCCAACCCCAGGGAAATAATGAAAAACTGTTTTTT. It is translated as CASSQPQGNNEKLFF.

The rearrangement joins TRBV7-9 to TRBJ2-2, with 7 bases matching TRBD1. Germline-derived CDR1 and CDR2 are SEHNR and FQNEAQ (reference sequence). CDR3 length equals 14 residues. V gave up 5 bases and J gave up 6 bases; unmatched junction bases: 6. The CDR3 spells CASSTTGLPGELFF. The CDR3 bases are TGTGCCAGCAGCACGACAGGGTTGCCCGGGGAGCTGTTTTTT.

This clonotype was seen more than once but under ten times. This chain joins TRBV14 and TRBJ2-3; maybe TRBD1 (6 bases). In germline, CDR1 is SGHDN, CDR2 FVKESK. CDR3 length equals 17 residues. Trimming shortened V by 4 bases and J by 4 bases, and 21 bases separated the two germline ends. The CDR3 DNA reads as TGTGCCAGCAGCCCAGTCAGGGGAACACCCCTGGCAGATACGCAGTATTTT. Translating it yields CASSPVRGTPLADTQYF.

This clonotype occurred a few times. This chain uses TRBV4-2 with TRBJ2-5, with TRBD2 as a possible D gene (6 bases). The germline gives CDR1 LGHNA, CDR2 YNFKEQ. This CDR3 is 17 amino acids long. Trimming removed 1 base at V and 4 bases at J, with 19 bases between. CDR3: CASSQGEGGVNRETQYF. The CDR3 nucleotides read TGTGCCAGCAGCCAAGGAGAAGGCGGGGTCAATAGAGAGACCCAGTACTTC.

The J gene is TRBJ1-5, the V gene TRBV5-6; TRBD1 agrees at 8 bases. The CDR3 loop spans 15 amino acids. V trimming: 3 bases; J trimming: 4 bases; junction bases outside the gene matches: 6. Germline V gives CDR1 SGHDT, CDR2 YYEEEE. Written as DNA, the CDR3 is TGTGCCAGCAGCTCGACAGGGGTCTTAAATCAGCCCCAGCATTTT. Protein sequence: CASSSTGVLNQPQHF. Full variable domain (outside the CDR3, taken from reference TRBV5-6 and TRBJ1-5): DAGVTQSPTHLIKTRGQQVTLRCSPKSGHDTVSWYQQALGQGPQFIFQYYEEEERQRGNFPDRFSGHQFPNYSSELNVNALLLGDSALYLCASSSTGVLNQPQHFGDGTRLSIL.

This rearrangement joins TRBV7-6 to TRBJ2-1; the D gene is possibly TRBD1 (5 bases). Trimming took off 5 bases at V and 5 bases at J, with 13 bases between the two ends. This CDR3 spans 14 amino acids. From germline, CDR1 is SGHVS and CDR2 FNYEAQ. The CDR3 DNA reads TGTGCCAGCAGCGTCGACGGACATCACAATGAGCAGTTCTTC. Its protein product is CASSVDGHHNEQFF.

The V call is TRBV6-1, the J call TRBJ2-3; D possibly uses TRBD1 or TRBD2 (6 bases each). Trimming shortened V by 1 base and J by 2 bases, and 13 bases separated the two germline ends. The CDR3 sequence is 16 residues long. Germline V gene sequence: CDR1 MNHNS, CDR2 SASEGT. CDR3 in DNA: TGTGCCAGCAGTGAAGTGGTGGGGGGCGCCACAGATACGCAGTATTTT. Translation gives CASSEVVGGATDTQYF.

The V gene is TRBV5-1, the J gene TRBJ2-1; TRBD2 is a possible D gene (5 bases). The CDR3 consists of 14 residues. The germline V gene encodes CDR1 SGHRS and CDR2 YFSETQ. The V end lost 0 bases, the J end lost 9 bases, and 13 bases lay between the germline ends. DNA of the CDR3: TGCGCCAGCAGCTTGGGCCAAGCGGCGGGTGAGCAGTTCTTC. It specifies CASSLGQAAGEQFF.

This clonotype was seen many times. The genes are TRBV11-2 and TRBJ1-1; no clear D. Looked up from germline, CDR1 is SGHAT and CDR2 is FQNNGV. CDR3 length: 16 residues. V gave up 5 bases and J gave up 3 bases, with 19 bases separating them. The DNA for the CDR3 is TGTGCCAGCAGCCCCGGGCGGGTCGGGGATGACACTGAAGCTTTCTTT. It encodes CASSPGRVGDDTEAFF.

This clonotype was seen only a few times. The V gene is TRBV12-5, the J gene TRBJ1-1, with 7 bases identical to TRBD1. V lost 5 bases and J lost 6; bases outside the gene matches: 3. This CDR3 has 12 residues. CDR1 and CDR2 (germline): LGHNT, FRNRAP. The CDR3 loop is CASGPGTAEAFF. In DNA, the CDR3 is TGTGCTAGTGGTCCAGGGACAGCTGAAGCTTTCTTT.

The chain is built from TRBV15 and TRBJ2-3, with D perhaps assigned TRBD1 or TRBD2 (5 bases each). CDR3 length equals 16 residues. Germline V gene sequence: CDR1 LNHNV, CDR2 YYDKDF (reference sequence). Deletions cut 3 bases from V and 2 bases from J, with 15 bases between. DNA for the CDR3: TGTGCCACCAGCAGTTCCCGGACGGGGACCACAGATACGCAGTATTTT. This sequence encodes CATSSSRTGTTDTQYF.

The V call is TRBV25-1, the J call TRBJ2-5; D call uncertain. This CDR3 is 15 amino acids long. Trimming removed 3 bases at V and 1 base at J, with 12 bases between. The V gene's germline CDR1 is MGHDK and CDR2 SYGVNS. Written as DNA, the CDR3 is TGTGCCAGCAGTGATCCCCGGGCCCCCCAAGAGACCCAGTACTTC. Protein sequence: CASSDPRAPQETQYF.

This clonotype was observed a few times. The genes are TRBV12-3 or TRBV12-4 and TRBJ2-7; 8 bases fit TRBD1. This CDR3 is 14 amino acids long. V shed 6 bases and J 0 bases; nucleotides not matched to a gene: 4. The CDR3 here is CASSRGTGSYEQYF. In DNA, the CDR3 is TGTGCCAGCAGCCGAGGGACAGGCTCCTACGAGCAGTACTTC.

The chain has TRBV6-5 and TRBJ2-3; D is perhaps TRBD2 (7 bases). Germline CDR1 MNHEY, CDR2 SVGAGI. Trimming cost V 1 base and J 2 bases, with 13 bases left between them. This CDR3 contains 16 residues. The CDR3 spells CASSYWGGRDTDTQYF. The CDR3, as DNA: TGTGCCAGCAGTTACTGGGGGGGGCGGGACACAGATACGCAGTATTTT.

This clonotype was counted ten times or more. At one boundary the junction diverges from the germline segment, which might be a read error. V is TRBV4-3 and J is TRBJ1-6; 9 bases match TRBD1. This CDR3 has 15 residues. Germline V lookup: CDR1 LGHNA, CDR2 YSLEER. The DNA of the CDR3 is TGCGCCAGCAGCCAAACCGGGACAGGGAATTTACCCCTCCACTTT. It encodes CASSQTGTGNLPLHF.

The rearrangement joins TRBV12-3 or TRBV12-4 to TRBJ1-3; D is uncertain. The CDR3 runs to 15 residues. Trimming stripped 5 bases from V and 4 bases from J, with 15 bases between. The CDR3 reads CASSPTSGVGNTIYF. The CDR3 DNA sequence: TGTGCCAGCAGTCCGACCTCGGGAGTCGGAAACACCATATATTTT.

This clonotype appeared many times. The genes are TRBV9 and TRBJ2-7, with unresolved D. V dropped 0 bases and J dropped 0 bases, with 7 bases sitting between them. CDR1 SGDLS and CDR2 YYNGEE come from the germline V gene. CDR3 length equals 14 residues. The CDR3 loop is CASSVAGASYEQYF. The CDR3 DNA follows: TGTGCCAGCAGCGTAGCAGGTGCCTCCTACGAGCAGTACTTC.

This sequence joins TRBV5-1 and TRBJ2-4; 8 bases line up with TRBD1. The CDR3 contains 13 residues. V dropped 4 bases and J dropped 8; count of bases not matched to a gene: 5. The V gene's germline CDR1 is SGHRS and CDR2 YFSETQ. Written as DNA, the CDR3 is TGCGCCAGCAGCACGACAGGGGAGGACATTCAGTACTTC. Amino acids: CASSTTGEDIQYF.

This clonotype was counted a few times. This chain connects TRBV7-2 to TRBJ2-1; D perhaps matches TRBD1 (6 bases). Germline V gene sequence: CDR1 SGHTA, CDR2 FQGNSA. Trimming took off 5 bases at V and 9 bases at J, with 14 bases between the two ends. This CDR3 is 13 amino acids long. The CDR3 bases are TGTGCCAGCAGCGCCTACAGGGTGGGTGAGCAGTTCTTC. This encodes CASSAYRVGEQFF.